The 5 T cell receptor beta chains in this list originate from one sample, sequenced in a study of T cell changes during pregnancy in multiple sclerosis. Profiling relied on immunoSEQ multiplex PCR, and the TCRdb table lists in-frame clones only, not all of them. The profile shows around 50,000 clones, around nine tenths of them singletons. What was sequenced was peripheral blood from another person, used as feeder cells. The receptors stem from a human donor whose cells served as feeder cells for cultures in a pregnancy study.

The chain is built from TRBV7-9 and TRBJ1-2; no definite D call. The CDR3 sequence is 16 residues long. In germline, CDR1 is SEHNR, CDR2 FQNEAQ (reference sequence). Trimming stripped 5 bases from V and 0 bases from J, with 16 bases between. CDR3 nucleotides: TGTGCCAGCAGCCCCGGGCCAGGTCAAGCTAACTATGGCTACACCTTC. Translated: CASSPGPGQANYGYTF.

This chain connects TRBV2 to TRBJ1-2; no clear D. V lost 6 bases, J lost 7 bases, and 15 bases lay in between. The length of the CDR3 is 13 residues. Germline V gene lookup returns CDR1 SNHLY and CDR2 FYNNEI. The CDR3: CASRQSTVAGYTF. The CDR3 DNA sequence: TGTGCCAGCAGACAGTCAACAGTCGCTGGCTACACCTTC.

The rearrangement joins TRBV28 to TRBJ2-7; 7 positions match TRBD1. Trimming took 4 bases from V and 1 from J; bases not matched to a gene: 7. This CDR3 spans 15 amino acids. Germline CDR1 is MDHEN and CDR2 is SYDVKM. This CDR3 is CASSSIGTASYEQYF. The CDR3 DNA reads TGTGCCAGCAGTTCCATCGGGACAGCTTCCTACGAGCAGTACTTC. The full variable domain, its missing parts supplied by reference TRBV28 and TRBJ2-7, is DVKVTQSSRYLVKRTGEKVFLECVQDMDHENMFWYRQDPGLGLRLIYFSYDVKMKEKGDIPEGYSVSREKKERFSLILESASTNQTSMYLCASSSIGTASYEQYFGPGTRLTVT.

This clone came up a few times. J is TRBJ1-6 and V is TRBV27; D not certain. Trimming left V 3 bases short and J 7 bases short, with 16 bases between. Germline lookup yields CDR1 MNHEY and CDR2 SMNVEV (reference sequence). The CDR3 sequence is 16 residues long. The CDR3 region is CASSFRATQFNSPLHF. The CDR3 region has the DNA TGTGCCAGCAGTTTTAGGGCCACCCAGTTCAATTCACCCCTCCACTTT.

The chain carries TRBV7-3 and TRBJ2-7; 12 bases are shared with TRBD1. In germline, CDR1 is SGHTA, CDR2 FQGTGA. The V segment lost 4 bases and the J segment 9 bases; nucleotides outside the gene matches: 4. The CDR3 spans 13 residues. CDR3 coding DNA: TGTGCCAGCAGCTCCCGGGACAGGGGGCCGCAGTACTTC. It codes for CASSSRDRGPQYF.